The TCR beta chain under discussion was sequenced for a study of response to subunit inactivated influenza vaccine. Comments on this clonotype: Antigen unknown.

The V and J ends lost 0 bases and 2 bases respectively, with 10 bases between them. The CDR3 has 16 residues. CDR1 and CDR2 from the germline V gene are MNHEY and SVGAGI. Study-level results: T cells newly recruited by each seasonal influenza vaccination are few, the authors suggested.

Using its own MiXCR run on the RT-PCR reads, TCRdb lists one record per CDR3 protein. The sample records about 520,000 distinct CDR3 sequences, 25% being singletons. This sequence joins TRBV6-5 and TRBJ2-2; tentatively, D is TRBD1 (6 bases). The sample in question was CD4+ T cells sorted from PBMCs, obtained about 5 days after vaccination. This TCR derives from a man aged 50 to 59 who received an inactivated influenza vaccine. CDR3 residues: CASSYSLGGNTGELFF. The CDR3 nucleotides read TGTGCCAGCAGTTACTCGTTAGGGGGAAACACCGGGGAGCTGTTTTTT.